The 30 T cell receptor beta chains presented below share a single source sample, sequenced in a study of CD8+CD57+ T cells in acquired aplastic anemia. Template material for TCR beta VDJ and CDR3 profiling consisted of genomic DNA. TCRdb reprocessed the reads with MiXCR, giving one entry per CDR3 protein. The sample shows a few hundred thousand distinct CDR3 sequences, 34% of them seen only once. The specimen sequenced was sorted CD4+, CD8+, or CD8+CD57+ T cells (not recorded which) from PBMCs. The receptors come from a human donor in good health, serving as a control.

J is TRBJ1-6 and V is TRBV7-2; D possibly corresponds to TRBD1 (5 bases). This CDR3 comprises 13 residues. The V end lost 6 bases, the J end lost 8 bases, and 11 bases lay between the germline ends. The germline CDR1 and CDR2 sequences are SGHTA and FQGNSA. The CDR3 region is CASSQGDHSPLHF. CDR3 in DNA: TGTGCCAGCAGTCAAGGGGACCATTCACCCCTCCACTTT.

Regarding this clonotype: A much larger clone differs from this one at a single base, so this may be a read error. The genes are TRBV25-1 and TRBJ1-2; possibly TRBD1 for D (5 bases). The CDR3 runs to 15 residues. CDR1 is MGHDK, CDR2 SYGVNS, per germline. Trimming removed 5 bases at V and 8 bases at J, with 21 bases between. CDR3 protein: CASSTPRDTGRGYTF. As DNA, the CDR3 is TGTGCCAGCAGTACGCCCCGGGATACAGGCAGAGGCTACACCTTC.

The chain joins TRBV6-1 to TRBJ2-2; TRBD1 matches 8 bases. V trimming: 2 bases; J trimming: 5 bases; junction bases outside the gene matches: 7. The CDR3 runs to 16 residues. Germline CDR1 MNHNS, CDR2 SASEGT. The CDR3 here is CASSERPGGFTGELFF. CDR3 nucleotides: TGTGCCAGCAGTGAAAGGCCAGGGGGCTTTACCGGGGAGCTGTTTTTT.

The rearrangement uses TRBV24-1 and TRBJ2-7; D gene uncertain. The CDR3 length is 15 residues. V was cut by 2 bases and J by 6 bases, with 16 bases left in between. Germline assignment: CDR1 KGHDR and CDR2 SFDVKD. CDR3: CATSDSRAPRSEQYF. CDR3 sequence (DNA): TGTGCCACCAGTGATTCCCGGGCTCCAAGGTCCGAGCAGTACTTC.

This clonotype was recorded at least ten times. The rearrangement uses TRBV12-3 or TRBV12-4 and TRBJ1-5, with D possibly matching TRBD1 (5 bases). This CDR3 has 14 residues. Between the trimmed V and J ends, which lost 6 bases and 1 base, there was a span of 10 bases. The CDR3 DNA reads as TGTGCCAGCAGGGGACGACTGAGCAATCAGCCCCAGCATTTT. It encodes CASRGRLSNQPQHF.

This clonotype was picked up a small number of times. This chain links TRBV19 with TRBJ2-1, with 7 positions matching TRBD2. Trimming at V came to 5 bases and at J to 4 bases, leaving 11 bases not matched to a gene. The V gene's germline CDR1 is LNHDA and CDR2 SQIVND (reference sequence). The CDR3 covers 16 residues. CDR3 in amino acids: CASSSSGGRMYNEQFF. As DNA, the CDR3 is TGTGCCAGTAGTTCGTCCGGGGGGAGGATGTACAATGAGCAGTTCTTC.

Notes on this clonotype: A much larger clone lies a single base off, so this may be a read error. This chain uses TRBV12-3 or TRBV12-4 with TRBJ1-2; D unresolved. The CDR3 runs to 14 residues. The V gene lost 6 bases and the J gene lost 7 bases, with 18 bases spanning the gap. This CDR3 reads CASSSVSGRGGYTF. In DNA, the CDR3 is TGTGCCAGCAGCTCCGTCAGCGGGCGGGGTGGCTACACCTTC.

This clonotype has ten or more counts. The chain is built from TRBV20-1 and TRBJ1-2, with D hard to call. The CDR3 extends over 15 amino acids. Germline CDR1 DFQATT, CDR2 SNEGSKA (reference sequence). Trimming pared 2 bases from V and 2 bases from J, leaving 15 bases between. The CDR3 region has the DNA TGCAGTGCTAGAAGGAGCGGCATAATCAACTATGGCTACACCTTC. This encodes CSARRSGIINYGYTF.

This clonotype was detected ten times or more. DNA of the CDR3: TGTGCCAGCAGATCCGGACAGGGGAGCTATGGCTACACCTTC. It yields the protein CASRSGQGSYGYTF. The chain combines TRBV7-2 with TRBJ1-2; 9 bases fit TRBD1. V lost 6 bases, J lost 4 bases, and 6 bases stayed unmatched. Per germline, CDR1 SGHTA and CDR2 FQGNSA. The CDR3 consists of 14 residues.

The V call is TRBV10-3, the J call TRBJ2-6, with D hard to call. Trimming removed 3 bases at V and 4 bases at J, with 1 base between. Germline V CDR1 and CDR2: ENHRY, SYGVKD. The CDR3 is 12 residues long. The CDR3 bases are TGTGCCATCAGTGAAGGGGCCAACGTCCTGACTTTC. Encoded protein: CAISEGANVLTF.

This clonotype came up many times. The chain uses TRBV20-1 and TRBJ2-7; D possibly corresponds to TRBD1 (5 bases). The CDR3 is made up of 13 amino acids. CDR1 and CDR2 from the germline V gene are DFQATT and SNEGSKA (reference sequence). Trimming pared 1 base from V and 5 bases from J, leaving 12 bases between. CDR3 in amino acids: CSARGTFGDEQYF. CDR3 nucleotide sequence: TGCAGTGCTAGAGGGACATTTGGCGACGAGCAGTACTTC.

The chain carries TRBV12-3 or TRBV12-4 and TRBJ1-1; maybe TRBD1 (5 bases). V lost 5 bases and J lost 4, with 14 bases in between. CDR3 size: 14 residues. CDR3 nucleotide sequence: TGTGCCAGCAGTCTGAGGGGAGGGAGCACTGAAGCTTTCTTT. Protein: CASSLRGGSTEAFF.

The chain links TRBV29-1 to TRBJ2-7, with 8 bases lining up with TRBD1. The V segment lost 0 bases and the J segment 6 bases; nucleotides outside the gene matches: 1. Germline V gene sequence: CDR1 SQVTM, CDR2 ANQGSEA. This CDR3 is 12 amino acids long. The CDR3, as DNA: TGCAGCGTTGAAGACACAGGGGGCGAGCAGTACTTC. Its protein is CSVEDTGGEQYF.

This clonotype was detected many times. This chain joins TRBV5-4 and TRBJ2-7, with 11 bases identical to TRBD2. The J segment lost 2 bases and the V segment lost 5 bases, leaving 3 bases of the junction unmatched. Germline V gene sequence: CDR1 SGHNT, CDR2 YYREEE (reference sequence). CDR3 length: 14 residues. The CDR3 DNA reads TGTGCCAGCAGGATAGCGGGAGGGCCCTACGAGCAGTACTTC. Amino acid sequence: CASRIAGGPYEQYF.

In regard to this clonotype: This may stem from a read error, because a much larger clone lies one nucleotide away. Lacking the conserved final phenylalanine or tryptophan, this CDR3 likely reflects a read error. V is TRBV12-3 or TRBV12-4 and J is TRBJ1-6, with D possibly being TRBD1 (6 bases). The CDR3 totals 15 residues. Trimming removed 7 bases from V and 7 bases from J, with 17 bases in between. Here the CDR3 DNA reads TGTGCCAGCAACCGATACGGGACAAAGAATTCACCCCTCCACTCT. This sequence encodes CASNRYGTKNSPLHS.

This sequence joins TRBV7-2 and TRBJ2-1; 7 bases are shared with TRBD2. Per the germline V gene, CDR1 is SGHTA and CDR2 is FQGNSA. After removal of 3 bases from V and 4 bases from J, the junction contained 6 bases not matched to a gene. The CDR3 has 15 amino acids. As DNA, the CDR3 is TGTGCCAGCAGCTTTTCGGGAGGACCTTACAATGAGCAGTTCTTC. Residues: CASSFSGGPYNEQFF. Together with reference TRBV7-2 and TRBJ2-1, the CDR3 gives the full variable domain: GAGVSQSPSNKVTEKGKDVELRCDPISGHTALYWYRQSLGQGLEFLIYFQGNSAPDKSGLPSDRFSAERTGGSVSTLTIQRTQQEDSAVYLCASSFSGGPYNEQFFGPGTRLTVL.

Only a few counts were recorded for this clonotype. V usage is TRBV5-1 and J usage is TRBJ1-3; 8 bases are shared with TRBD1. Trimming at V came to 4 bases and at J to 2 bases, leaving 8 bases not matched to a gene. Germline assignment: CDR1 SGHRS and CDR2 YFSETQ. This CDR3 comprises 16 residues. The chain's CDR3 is CASSLGQGFPGNTIYF. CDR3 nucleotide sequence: TGCGCCAGCAGCCTCGGACAGGGTTTCCCTGGAAACACCATATATTTT.

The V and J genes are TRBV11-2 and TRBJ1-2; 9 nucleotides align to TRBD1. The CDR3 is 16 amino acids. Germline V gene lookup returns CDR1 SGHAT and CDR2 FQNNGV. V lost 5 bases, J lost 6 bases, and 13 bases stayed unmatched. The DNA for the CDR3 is TGTGCCAGCAGCGAGCTTCTTGGGGACAGGGTCCATGGCTACACCTTC. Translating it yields CASSELLGDRVHGYTF.

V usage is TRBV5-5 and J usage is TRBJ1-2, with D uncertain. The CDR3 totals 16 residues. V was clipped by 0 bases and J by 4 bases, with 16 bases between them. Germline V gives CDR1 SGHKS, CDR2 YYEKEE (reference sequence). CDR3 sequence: CASSLVEVSSVYGYTF. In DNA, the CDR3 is TGTGCCAGCAGCTTGGTAGAGGTTTCATCGGTCTATGGCTACACCTTC.

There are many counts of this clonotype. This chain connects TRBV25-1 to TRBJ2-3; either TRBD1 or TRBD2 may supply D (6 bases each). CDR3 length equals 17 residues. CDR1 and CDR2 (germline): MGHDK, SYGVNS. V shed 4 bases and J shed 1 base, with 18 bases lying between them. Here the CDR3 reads CASSGATGGLGTDTQYF. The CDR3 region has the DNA TGTGCCAGCAGTGGCGCGACTGGGGGGCTGGGCACAGATACGCAGTATTTT.

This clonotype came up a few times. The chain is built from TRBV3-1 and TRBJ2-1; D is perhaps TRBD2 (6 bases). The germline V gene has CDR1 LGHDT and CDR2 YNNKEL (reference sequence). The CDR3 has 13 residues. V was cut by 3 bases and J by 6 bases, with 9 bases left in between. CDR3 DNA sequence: TGTGCCAGCAGCCAGATGCGGGGCAATGAGCAGTTCTTC. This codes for CASSQMRGNEQFF.

CDR3 nucleotide sequence: TGTGCCAGCAGTGTCGCGGGGGTGGAGCAGTACTTC. As protein: CASSVAGVEQYF. J is TRBJ2-7 and V is TRBV2, with 7 bases fitting TRBD2. This CDR3 is 12 amino acids long. The V and J ends lost 4 bases and 7 bases, in that order; junction bases with no gene match: 4. CDR1 and CDR2 from the germline V gene are SNHLY and FYNNEI.

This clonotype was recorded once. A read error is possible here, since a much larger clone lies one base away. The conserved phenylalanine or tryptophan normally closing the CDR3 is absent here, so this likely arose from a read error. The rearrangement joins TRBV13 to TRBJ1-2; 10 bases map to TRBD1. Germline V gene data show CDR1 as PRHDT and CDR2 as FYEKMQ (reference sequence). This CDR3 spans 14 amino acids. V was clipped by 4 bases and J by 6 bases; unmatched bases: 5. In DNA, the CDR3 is TGTGCCAGCAGCTCACGGGACAGGGGAAATGGCTACACCCTC. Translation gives CASSSRDRGNGYTL.

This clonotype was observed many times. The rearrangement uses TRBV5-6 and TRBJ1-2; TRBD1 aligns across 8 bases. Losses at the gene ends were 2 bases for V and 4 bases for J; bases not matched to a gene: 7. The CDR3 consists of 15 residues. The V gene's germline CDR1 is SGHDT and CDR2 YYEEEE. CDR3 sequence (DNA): TGTGCCAGCAGCTTCTTCGCAGGGGGCAGCTATGGCTACACCTTC. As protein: CASSFFAGGSYGYTF.

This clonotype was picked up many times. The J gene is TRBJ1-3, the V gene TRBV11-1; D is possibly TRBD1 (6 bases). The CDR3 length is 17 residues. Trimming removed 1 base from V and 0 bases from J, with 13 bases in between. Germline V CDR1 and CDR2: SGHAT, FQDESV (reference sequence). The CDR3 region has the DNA TGTGCCAGCAGCTTAGTAACAGGGACGTACTCTGGAAACACCATATATTTT. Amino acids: CASSLVTGTYSGNTIYF.

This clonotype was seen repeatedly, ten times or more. The CDR3 sequence is CSARDSEGAVHEQYF. Here the CDR3 DNA reads TGCAGTGCTAGAGATTCCGAGGGGGCCGTCCACGAGCAGTACTTC. The chain uses TRBV20-1 and TRBJ2-7; 7 nucleotides line up with TRBD1. Trimming at V came to 0 bases and at J to 5 bases, leaving 10 bases not matched to a gene. Germline values: CDR1 DFQATT, CDR2 SNEGSKA (reference sequence). This CDR3 comprises 15 residues.

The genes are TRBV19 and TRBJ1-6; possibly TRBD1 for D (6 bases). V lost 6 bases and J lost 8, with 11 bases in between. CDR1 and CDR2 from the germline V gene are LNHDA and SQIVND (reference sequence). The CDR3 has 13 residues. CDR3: CASRQQGDSPLHF. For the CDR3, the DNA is TGTGCCAGTAGGCAACAGGGAGATTCACCCCTCCACTTT.

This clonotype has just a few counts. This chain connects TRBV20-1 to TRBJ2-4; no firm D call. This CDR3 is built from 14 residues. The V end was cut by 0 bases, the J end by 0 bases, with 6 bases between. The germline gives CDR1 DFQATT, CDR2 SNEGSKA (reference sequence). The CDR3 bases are TGCAGTGCTAGAGAGCAGCAAGCCAAAAACATTCAGTACTTC. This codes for CSAREQQAKNIQYF.

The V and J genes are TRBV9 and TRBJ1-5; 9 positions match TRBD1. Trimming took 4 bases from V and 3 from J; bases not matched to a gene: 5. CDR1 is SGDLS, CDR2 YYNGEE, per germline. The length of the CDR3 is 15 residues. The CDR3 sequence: CASSPGTGSNQPQHF. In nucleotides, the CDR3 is TGTGCCAGCAGCCCCGGGACAGGGTCCAATCAGCCCCAGCATTTT.

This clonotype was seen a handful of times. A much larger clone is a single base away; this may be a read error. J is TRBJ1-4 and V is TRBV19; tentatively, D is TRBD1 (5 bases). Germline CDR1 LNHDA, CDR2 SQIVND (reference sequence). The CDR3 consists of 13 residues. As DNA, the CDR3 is TGTGCCAGTACTCGACAGCTTAATGAAAGACTGTTTTTT. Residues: CASTRQLNERLFF. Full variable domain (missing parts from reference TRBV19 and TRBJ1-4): DGGITQSPKYLFRKEGQNVTLSCEQNLNHDAMYWYRQDPGQGLRLIYYSQIVNDFQKGDIAEGYSVSREKKESFPLTVTSAQKNPTAFYLCASTRQLNERLFFGSGTQLSVL.